This is a list of T cell receptor beta chains from one sample in a study of blood T cell repertoires in COVID-19. Assay: immunoSEQ multiplex PCR; the TCRdb copy retains only in-frame clones and omits some. The sample records just over 70,000 clones, roughly 80% being singletons. The source material was peripheral blood. Source of these receptors: a man aged 65 to 79 who had recovered from COVID-19. The CDR3 runs from the conserved cysteine through the conserved F or W. The D gene is left open where the match is weak. Only part of the rows carry a size: once, few, many, or a class if the clone is expanded.

- - TRBJ1-1 TRBV6-2/TRBV6-3 TGTGCCAGCAGTGCCAGTTCGTCGCACACTGAAGCTTTCTTT CASSASSSHTEAFF
TRBD2 - TRBJ2-5 TRBV30 TGTGCCTGGAGCGTCGGGACTAGCGGGGAAGCCGGGACCCAGTACTTC CAWSVGTSGEAGTQYF
TRBD2 once TRBJ2-7 TRBV4-1 TGCGCCAGCAGCCGAAACCTAGCGGGAGGGCCCTACGAGCAGTACTTC CASSRNLAGGPYEQYF
TRBD2 - TRBJ2-5 TRBV30 TGTGCCTGTAGCGGGAGCTCGCAAGAGACCCAGTACTTC CACSGSSQETQYF
- - TRBJ1-2 TRBV15 TGTGCCACCAGCAGAGACGACTATGGCTACACCTTC CATSRDDYGYTF
TRBD1 - TRBJ2-2 TRBV13 TGTGCCAGCAGCTCTCGACAGGGTCTTGGGACCGGGGAGCTGTTTTTT CASSSRQGLGTGELFF
- - TRBJ1-3 TRBV14 TGTGCCAGCAGCCAAGACAGGGCTGGAAACACCATATATTTT CASSQDRAGNTIYF
- once TRBJ1-6 TRBV14 TGTGCCAGCAGCCTGCAGGGGTATTCACCCCTCCACTTT CASSLQGYSPLHF
TRBD2 - TRBJ2-5 TRBV2 TGTGCCAGCAGTTCGGGACTAGCGGGCCAGACCCAGTACTTC CASSSGLAGQTQYF
TRBD2 once TRBJ2-7 TRBV19 TGTGCCAGTAGACCACGGACTAGCGGGTACTACGAGCAGTACTTC CASRPRTSGYYEQYF
- - TRBJ2-5 TRBV2 TGTGCCAGCCTGGGAGGCTTGAATAAAGAGACCCAGTACTTC CASLGGLNKETQYF
- - TRBJ2-5 TRBV11-2 TGTGCCAGCAGCTTAGCCAGACAAGAGACCCAGTACTTC CASSLARQETQYF
- - TRBJ2-1 TRBV12-3/TRBV12-4 TGTGCCAGCAGTTTGGAGGGCGATGAGCAGTTCTTC CASSLEGDEQFF
- - TRBJ2-1 TRBV30 TGTGCCTGGAGTACCACTACCATGGGGCAGTTCTTC CAWSTTTMGQFF
- - TRBJ1-4 TRBV2 TGTGCCAGCAGTGCTGCTAATGAAAAACTGTTTTTT CASSAANEKLFF
- - TRBJ1-5 TRBV11-2 TGTGCCAGCAGCTCCACCTCCGGAGATCAGCCCCAGCATTTT CASSSTSGDQPQHF
- once TRBJ1-1 TRBV14 TGTGCCAGCAGCCGCCAGCTTAGACAAGTACTGAACACTGAAGCTTTCTTT CASSRQLRQVLNTEAFF
TRBD2 - TRBJ2-1 TRBV28 TGTGCCAGCAGTCCCGGTGGGTCTAGCGGCTACAATGAGCAGTTCTTC CASSPGGSSGYNEQFF
TRBD1 - TRBJ2-3 TRBV6-5 TGTGCCAGCAGCACAGGGGCCGGGGTGGATACGCAGTATTTT CASSTGAGVDTQYF
- - TRBJ1-5 TRBV6-5 TGTGCCAGCATTGGCGTGTGGAGAGGAGATCAGCCCCAGCATTTT CASIGVWRGDQPQHF
TRBD1 once TRBJ2-7 TRBV4-1 TGCGCCAGCAGTTCCGGACAGGGGGCGGACTACGAGCAGTACTTC CASSSGQGADYEQYF
TRBD1 - TRBJ2-7 TRBV18 TGTGCCAGCTCACTACAGGGGCGGCGTTCGGAGCAGTACTTC CASSLQGRRSEQYF
TRBD2 once TRBJ2-3 TRBV19 TGTGCCAGTAGTATAGTAGCGGGGGGTTCTAGCACAGATACGCAGTATTTT CASSIVAGGSSTDTQYF
- - TRBJ1-5 TRBV5-1 TGCGCCAGCGGGGGCGCAGGGGCCCATCAGCCCCAGCATTTT CASGGAGAHQPQHF
- - TRBJ1-2 TRBV3-1/TRBV3-2 TGTGCCAGCAGCCCGGGCGGGGGCTATGGCTACACCTTC CASSPGGGYGYTF
TRBD2 once TRBJ2-1 TRBV7-6 TGTGCCAGCAGCTTAGCGGGAGAGGGAGGGTCCTACAATGAGCAGTTCTTC CASSLAGEGGSYNEQFF
- once TRBJ2-3 TRBV2 TGTGCCAGCAGTGCAGGGTGGGATACGCAGTATTTT CASSAGWDTQYF
- - TRBJ2-6 TRBV10-3 TGTGCCATCAGTGAGCCACAATACCGGGACATGAGCTCTGGGGCCAACGTCCTGACTTTC CAISEPQYRDMSSGANVLTF
TRBD2 - TRBJ2-1 TRBV6-4 TGTGCCAGCAGTGTTCTAGCGGGGTCGCGGAATGAGCAGTTCTTC CASSVLAGSRNEQFF
TRBD2 - TRBJ2-3 TRBV4-3 TGCGCCAGCAGCCGAGAAGCGGGAGTAGCAGATACGCAGTATTTT CASSREAGVADTQYF
- - TRBJ2-3 TRBV28 TGTGCCAGCAGTTTTACTAGTACGGCAGATACGCAGTATTTT CASSFTSTADTQYF
TRBD1 - TRBJ2-1 TRBV29-1 TGCAGCGGCCGACGACAGGGGTCCTCTTACAATGAGCAGTTCTTC CSGRRQGSSYNEQFF
- many TRBJ1-2 TRBV19 TGTGCCAGTAGTATAGGGAGAGGCACTAACTATGGCTACACCTTC CASSIGRGTNYGYTF
- - TRBJ1-2 TRBV6-2/TRBV6-3 TGTGCCAGCAGTTACGTAGCGACCTTTCGACACACCTTC CASSYVATFRHTF